A single sample gave rise to the 2 T cell receptor beta chains below, sequenced in a study of cytomegalovirus exposure and HLA in healthy donors. Both 60 Vbeta primers and 13 Jbeta primers went into the PCR. The method was immunoSEQ multiplex PCR; TCRdb's version includes in-frame clones alone and lacks a portion of them. Altogether about 280,000 clones are present, roughly 90% being singletons, with the ten largest covering roughly 2%. Sequencing used PBMCs. These receptor sequences come from a woman under 30 in good health and CMV-seronegative.

The rearrangement joins TRBV7-7 to TRBJ1-3; D might be TRBD1 (5 bases). Trimming took 5 bases from V and 2 from J, leaving 13 bases between them. The germline gives CDR1 SSHAT, CDR2 FNYEAQ (reference sequence). This CDR3 comprises 15 residues. This CDR3 is CASSPLGGAGNTIYF. In DNA, the CDR3 is TGTGCCAGCAGCCCCTTGGGGGGAGCTGGAAACACCATATATTTT.

The chain links TRBV5-1 to TRBJ2-2; D is unclear. CDR3 length: 14 amino acids. Germline lookup yields CDR1 SGHRS and CDR2 YFSETQ. Trimming cost V 8 bases and J 4 bases, with 15 bases left between them. CDR3 nucleotides: TGCGCCAGTGGTGGCACAGCAAGCACCGGGGAGCTGTTTTTT. It yields the protein CASGGTASTGELFF.